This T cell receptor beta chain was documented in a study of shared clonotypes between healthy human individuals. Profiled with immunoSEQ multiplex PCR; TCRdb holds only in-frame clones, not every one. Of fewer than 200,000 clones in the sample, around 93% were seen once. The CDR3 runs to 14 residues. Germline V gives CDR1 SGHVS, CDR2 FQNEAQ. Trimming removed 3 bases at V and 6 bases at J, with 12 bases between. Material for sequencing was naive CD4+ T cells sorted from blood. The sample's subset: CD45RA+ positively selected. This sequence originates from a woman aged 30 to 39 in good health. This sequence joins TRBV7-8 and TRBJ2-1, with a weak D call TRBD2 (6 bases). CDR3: CASSFIAERNEQFF. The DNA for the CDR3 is TGTGCCAGCAGCTTTATAGCGGAACGCAATGAGCAGTTCTTC.